This T cell receptor beta chain stems from a study of T cell repertoires in cytomegalovirus infection. This clonotype was detected a few times. Its antigen is unknown. This CDR3 is built from 13 residues. The germline V gene encodes CDR1 SGHNT and CDR2 YYREEE (reference sequence). The V end lost 0 bases, the J end lost 7 bases, and 11 bases lay between the germline ends. One entry per CDR3 protein results from TCRdb running MiXCR on the reads. This sample has about 920,000 distinct CDR3 sequences, with around 31% found just once. This sample comprised cultured CD8+ T cells from PBMCs, obtained from culture after CMV antigen stimulation. The origin of this receptor is a human donor in good health (CMV status not recorded). Some clones in this sample may be carry-over from other donors' samples. The chain couples TRBV5-4 to TRBJ2-7; D gene uncertain. The CDR3 coding sequence is TGTGCCAGCAGCTTGGCCGCAGGATCGGAGCAGTACTTC. Its protein product is CASSLAAGSEQYF.